These T cell receptor beta chains were read from a single sample in a study of blood T cells in healthy people across ages. Each CDR3 protein is one row after TCRdb ran MiXCR on the 5' RACE reads. This sample has some 1 million distinct CDR3 sequences, with 35% to 55% found just once. The sequencing sample was made of blood. Every receptor here comes from a woman aged 55-70 years in good health. CDR3s include the opening cysteine and the closing phenylalanine or tryptophan. Fields, in order: clone size, D gene, J gene, V gene, CDR3 protein, CDR3 DNA. The D gene is left open where the match is weak. Size is omitted from some rows. Given values are once, few, many or a class for expanded clones.

>few|.|TRBJ2-1|TRBV27
CASSLTTFSYNEQFF
TGTGCCAGCAGTTTAACGACTTTCTCCTACAATGAGCAGTTCTTC
>.|.|TRBJ1-5|TRBV10-1
CANPSEENQPQHF
TGCGCCAACCCTTCTGAGGAGAATCAGCCCCAGCATTTT
>.|TRBD2|TRBJ2-1|TRBV5-1
CASSQLAGDFHELFF
TGCGCCAGCAGCCAACTAGCGGGAGATTTCCATGAGCTGTTCTTC
>.|.|TRBJ2-5|TRBV13
CASSFRVGGNRRETQYF
TGTGCCAGCAGCTTCCGAGTGGGCGGCAACCGAAGAGAGACCCAGTACTTC
>.|.|TRBJ2-7|TRBV6-5
CASSYEGPDRSTFYEQYF
TGTGCCAGCAGTTACGAGGGACCCGATAGAAGCACATTCTACGAGCAGTACTTC
>.|TRBD2|TRBJ2-1|TRBV24-1
CATSDLGGGTSGRPDSYNEQFF
TGTGCCACCAGTGATTTGGGAGGAGGGACTAGCGGGAGGCCTGACTCCTACAATGAGCAGTTCTTC
>.|TRBD2|TRBJ2-1|TRBV7-9
CASSPTWEGQFF
TGTGCCAGCAGCCCCACCTGGGAGGGGCAGTTCTTC
>many|.|TRBJ1-2|TRBV7-3
CASSLSAGNGYTF
TGTGCCAGCAGCTTAAGTGCTGGGAATGGCTACACCTTC
>.|.|TRBJ2-5|TRBV21-1
CASSKQSGGGGETQYF
TGTGCCAGCAGCAAGCAAAGCGGGGGGGGAGGGGAGACCCAGTACTTC
>.|TRBD2|TRBJ2-7|TRBV20-1
CSARDLAGGSAYEQYF
TGCAGTGCTAGAGATCTAGCGGGAGGATCCGCCTACGAGCAGTACTTC
>.|TRBD1|TRBJ2-7|TRBV6-5
CASSYLPGQGASSYYEQYF
TGTGCCAGCAGTTACTTACCGGGACAGGGGGCATCCTCCTACTACGAGCAGTACTTC
>.|TRBD1|TRBJ2-4|TRBV7-2
CASSNRGTGYNIQYF
TGTGCCAGCAGTAACCGCGGGACAGGGTATAACATTCAGTACTTC
>few|TRBD1|TRBJ2-7|TRBV20-1
CSAKHRDRGRSYEQYF
TGCAGTGCTAAACACCGGGACAGGGGGAGATCCTACGAGCAGTACTTC
>few|TRBD2|TRBJ2-7|TRBV20-1
CSASLGTSGSYEQYF
TGCAGTGCTAGCCTCGGGACTAGCGGGAGCTACGAGCAGTACTTC
>.|TRBD1|TRBJ2-5|TRBV5-1
CASATGSNTSQETQYF
TGCGCCAGCGCGACAGGGTCCAACACCAGCCAAGAGACCCAGTACTTC
>few|TRBD1|TRBJ1-3|TRBV25-1
CASSDRTGNGNTIYF
TGTGCCAGCAGTGATCGGACAGGCAATGGAAACACCATATATTTT
>few|.|TRBJ2-7|TRBV3-1
CASSQVEGSIEQYF
TGTGCCAGCAGCCAAGTAGAGGGTAGCATCGAGCAGTACTTC
>.|TRBD1|TRBJ1-2|TRBV27
CAIWDRSGYTF
TGTGCCATCTGGGACAGGTCGGGCTACACCTTC
>.|.|TRBJ2-5|TRBV20-1
CSPRAHQETQYF
TGCAGTCCGCGGGCACACCAAGAGACCCAGTACTTC
>.|.|TRBJ2-3|TRBV6-5
CASKDRDYTDTQYF
TGTGCCAGCAAAGACCGAGATTACACAGATACGCAGTATTTT
>.|TRBD2|TRBJ2-2|TRBV7-2
CASSLVSRVGGAGELFF
TGTGCCAGCAGCTTAGTGTCCCGCGTGGGGGGGGCCGGGGAGCTGTTTTTT
>.|TRBD2|TRBJ2-1|TRBV7-8
CASSPLSGGAYNEQFF
TGTGCCAGCAGCCCCCTTTCGGGAGGAGCCTACAATGAGCAGTTCTTC
>few|TRBD1|TRBJ1-2|TRBV20-1
CSARDPGQGVYGYTF
TGCAGTGCTAGAGACCCGGGACAGGGGGTCTATGGCTACACCTTC
>.|.|TRBJ1-2|TRBV2
CASSGGRVNGYTF
TGTGCCAGCAGTGGGGGCAGGGTCAATGGCTACACCTTC
>.|.|TRBJ2-5|TRBV20-1
CSAKRFATRRETQYF
TGCAGTGCTAAACGGTTCGCCACACGCCGAGAGACCCAGTACTTC
>few|TRBD2|TRBJ2-1|TRBV20-1
CSAERTSGRDNEQFF
TGCAGTGCTGAACGAACTAGCGGGAGGGACAATGAGCAGTTCTTC
>.|TRBD2|TRBJ2-7|TRBV6-1
CASTQGLWLAGGNAYEQYF
TGTGCCAGCACCCAGGGTCTATGGCTAGCGGGAGGTAATGCCTACGAGCAGTACTTC
>.|TRBD2|TRBJ2-7|TRBV4-1
CASSQASSGRLPYEQYF
TGCGCCAGCAGCCAAGCGTCTAGCGGGAGACTCCCTTACGAGCAGTACTTC
>.|.|TRBJ2-5|TRBV6-1
CASSSPREETQYF
TGTGCCAGCAGTAGCCCTAGGGAAGAGACCCAGTACTTC
>.|.|TRBJ2-7|TRBV9
CASSVEGQGGFYEQYF
TGTGCCAGCAGCGTAGAAGGGCAGGGGGGGTTCTACGAGCAGTACTTC
>.|TRBD2|TRBJ2-7|TRBV3-1
CASRDSGRVGEQYF
TGTGCCAGCAGGGATAGCGGGAGGGTGGGCGAGCAGTACTTC
>.|.|TRBJ2-7|TRBV20-1
CSARVLQGLHEQYF
TGCAGTGCTAGAGTCCTTCAGGGTCTCCACGAGCAGTACTTC
>few|TRBD1|TRBJ1-2|TRBV7-2
CASSYPGPGSPGQGNYGYTF
TGTGCCAGCAGCTATCCAGGGCCAGGGAGTCCGGGACAGGGGAACTATGGCTACACCTTC
>.|.|TRBJ2-1|TRBV6-5
CASRPTGAYNEQFF
TGTGCCAGCAGGCCGACAGGTGCCTACAATGAGCAGTTCTTC
>few|TRBD2|TRBJ2-1|TRBV29-1
CSTPGLAGFNEQFF
TGCAGCACCCCGGGACTAGCGGGATTCAATGAGCAGTTCTTC
>.|TRBD2|TRBJ2-5|TRBV28
CASSLSNSGRVETQYF
TGTGCCAGCAGTTTATCGAATAGCGGGAGGGTAGAGACCCAGTACTTC
>.|.|TRBJ2-5|TRBV20-1
CSAREGWYQETQYF
TGCAGTGCTAGAGAGGGCTGGTACCAAGAGACCCAGTACTTC
>.|TRBD2|TRBJ2-5|TRBV14
CASSQEIAGLLGTQYF
TGTGCCAGCAGCCAAGAAATAGCGGGGTTGTTGGGGACCCAGTACTTC
>few|.|TRBJ2-3|TRBV5-1
CASSLQGDTPDTQYF
TGCGCCAGCAGCTTGCAGGGAGATACGCCAGATACGCAGTATTTT
>.|.|TRBJ2-2|TRBV5-1
CASSLGSVTANTGELFF
TGCGCCAGCAGCTTGGGGTCCGTTACAGCGAACACCGGGGAGCTGTTTTTT
>.|TRBD2|TRBJ2-4|TRBV29-1
CSAGGGGNIQYF
TGCAGCGCTGGCGGGGGGGGAAACATTCAGTACTTC
>.|.|TRBJ2-6|TRBV15
CATSRDISSGANVLTF
TGTGCCACCAGCAGAGATATAAGCTCTGGGGCCAACGTCCTGACTTTC
>.|.|TRBJ2-1|TRBV5-1
CASSTPNEQFF
TGCGCCAGCAGCACACCGAATGAGCAGTTCTTC
>once|TRBD1|TRBJ1-1|TRBV25-1
CASIRTGNTEAFF
TGTGCCAGCATACGGACAGGGAACACTGAAGCTTTCTTT
>.|TRBD2|TRBJ2-7|TRBV2
CASSVLLAGDPEQYF
TGTGCCAGCAGTGTGTTGTTAGCGGGAGATCCCGAGCAGTACTTC
>.|TRBD2|TRBJ2-3|TRBV3-1
CASSLQVAGRGSTDTQYF
TGTGCCAGCAGCCTCCAGGTGGCCGGGAGGGGCAGCACAGATACGCAGTATTTT
>.|.|TRBJ1-3|TRBV7-2
CASMGTTGNTIYF
TGTGCCAGCATGGGGACAACTGGAAACACCATATATTTT